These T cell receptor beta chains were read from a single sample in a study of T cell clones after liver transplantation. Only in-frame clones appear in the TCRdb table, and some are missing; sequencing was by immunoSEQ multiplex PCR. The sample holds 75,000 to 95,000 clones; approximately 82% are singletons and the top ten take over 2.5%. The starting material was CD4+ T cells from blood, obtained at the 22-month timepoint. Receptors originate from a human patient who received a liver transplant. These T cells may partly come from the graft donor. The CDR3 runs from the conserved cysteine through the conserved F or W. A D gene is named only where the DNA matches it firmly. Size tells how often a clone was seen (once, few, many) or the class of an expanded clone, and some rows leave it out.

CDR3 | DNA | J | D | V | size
CASSFREGNGYTF | TGTGCCAGCAGTTTCAGGGAAGGTAATGGCTACACCTTC | TRBJ1-2 | . | TRBV27 | few
CASLLGGRFGQYF | TGCGCCAGCCTTTTGGGGGGTAGGTTTGGGCAGTACTTC | TRBJ2-7 | . | TRBV10-1 | .
CASSEKGDTQYF | TGTGCCAGCAGCGAGAAGGGGGATACGCAGTATTTT | TRBJ2-3 | . | TRBV5-5 | once
CASSQAFPRTIYGYTF | TGCGCCAGCAGCCAAGCTTTCCCGAGGACCATCTATGGCTACACCTTC | TRBJ1-2 | . | TRBV4-3 | .
CASSYGGGTVMSFF | TGTGCCAGCAGTTACGGAGGCGGGACAGTGATGTCTTTCTTT | TRBJ1-1 | TRBD1 | TRBV6-5 | few
CASSSRGGEPQHF | TGTGCCAGCAGCTCTCGAGGGGGAGAGCCCCAGCATTTT | TRBJ1-5 | . | TRBV7-3 | .
CAWPLRPKMVYEQYF | TGTGCCTGGCCCCTCCGACCCAAAATGGTCTACGAGCAGTACTTC | TRBJ2-7 | . | TRBV30 | .
CASSLDPGASYNSPLHF | TGTGCCAGCAGCTTAGATCCTGGGGCTTCCTATAATTCACCCCTCCACTTT | TRBJ1-6 | . | TRBV7-2 | .
CATRGLGDTDTQYF | TGCGCCACCAGGGGCTTGGGGGACACAGATACGCAGTATTTT | TRBJ2-3 | . | TRBV5-1 | few
CASSRRGGVEKLFF | TGTGCCAGTAGTAGACGAGGCGGGGTTGAAAAACTGTTTTTT | TRBJ1-4 | . | TRBV19 | .
CASSVSGGGYEQYF | TGTGCCAGCAGCGTTAGCGGGGGGGGCTACGAGCAGTACTTC | TRBJ2-7 | TRBD2 | TRBV9 | .
CASSVGGSSGNTIYF | TGTGCCAGCAGCGTTGGAGGGTCTTCTGGAAACACCATATATTTT | TRBJ1-3 | . | TRBV5-4 | .
CASGLATAGANVLTF | TGTGCTAGTGGTTTGGCGACGGCTGGGGCCAACGTCCTGACTTTC | TRBJ2-6 | . | TRBV12-5 | once
CASSRRGQGIHYGYTF | TGTGCCAGCAGTCGAAGGGGCCAGGGGATCCACTATGGCTACACCTTC | TRBJ1-2 | . | TRBV6-6 | .
CASSLVDRDGEQFF | TGTGCCAGCAGCTTGGTGGACAGGGATGGTGAGCAGTTCTTC | TRBJ2-1 | TRBD1 | TRBV5-6 | few
CASSPIRGNTEAFF | TGCGCCAGCAGCCCAATCAGGGGTAACACTGAAGCTTTCTTT | TRBJ1-1 | . | TRBV5-1 | .
CATMGGTDTQYF | TGTGCCACCATGGGGGGCACAGATACGCAGTATTTT | TRBJ2-3 | . | TRBV7-8 | few
CASTMGYSNQPQHF | TGTGCCAGCACCATGGGATATAGCAATCAGCCCCAGCATTTT | TRBJ1-5 | . | TRBV6-1 | .
CASSHPDSYGYTF | TGTGCCAGCAGCCACCCCGACAGCTATGGCTACACCTTC | TRBJ1-2 | . | TRBV5-4 | .
CASSYSPTDTQYF | TGTGCCAGCAGTTACTCCCCCACAGATACGCAGTATTTT | TRBJ2-3 | . | TRBV9 | .
CASMIRAGGFGGYTF | TGTGCCAGCATGATTCGGGCAGGGGGCTTTGGAGGCTACACCTTC | TRBJ1-2 | TRBD1 | TRBV6-1 | .
CASSQEGTGGNTIYF | TGTGCCAGCAGCCAAGAAGGGACAGGGGGAAACACCATATATTTT | TRBJ1-3 | TRBD1 | TRBV4-2 | .
CASSPGTSGFTDTQYF | TGTGCCAGCAGCCCGGGGACTAGCGGTTTCACAGATACGCAGTATTTT | TRBJ2-3 | TRBD2 | TRBV11-2 | .
CASSLEAEEGYTF | TGTGCCAGCAGCTTAGAGGCAGAGGAAGGCTACACCTTC | TRBJ1-2 | . | TRBV7-9 | .
CASSEGGGRNGYTF | TGCGCCAGCAGTGAAGGGGGGGGGCGCAATGGCTACACCTTC | TRBJ1-2 | . | TRBV4-1 | .
CASSDRPNYGYTF | TGCGCCAGCTCTGACAGGCCTAACTATGGCTACACCTTC | TRBJ1-2 | . | TRBV5-1 | once
CASSEYRPDQPQHF | TGTGCCAGCAGTGAATACAGGCCCGACCAGCCCCAGCATTTT | TRBJ1-5 | . | TRBV2 | .
CASSLAAYNEQFF | TGTGCCAGCAGCCTGGCTGCCTACAATGAGCAGTTCTTC | TRBJ2-1 | . | TRBV7-6 | few
CASSSTGFTDTQYF | TGCGCCAGCAGCTCGACAGGATTCACAGATACGCAGTATTTT | TRBJ2-3 | . | TRBV5-1 | .
CASSSSVGGETQYF | TGCGCCAGCAGCTCCAGTGTAGGGGGCGAGACCCAGTACTTC | TRBJ2-5 | TRBD1 | TRBV5-1 | .
CASRPGGTGEGYTF | TGTGCCAGCAGGCCCGGGGGGACAGGGGAAGGCTACACCTTC | TRBJ1-2 | TRBD1 | TRBV6-5 | .
CASRYSVGSLIGELFF | TGTGCCAGCCGGTACTCAGTCGGGAGTCTCATCGGGGAGCTGTTTTTT | TRBJ2-2 | . | TRBV18 | once
CASEAASSGNTIYF | TGTGCCAGCGAGGCGGCGAGCTCTGGAAACACCATATATTTT | TRBJ1-3 | . | TRBV6-5 | few
CASSRIGGEGGRDEQFF | TGTGCCAGCAGCCGGATAGGGGGGGAGGGAGGTAGGGATGAGCAGTTCTTC | TRBJ2-1 | . | TRBV7-2 | .
CSVAGTFNQETQYF | TGCAGCGTAGCCGGGACATTTAACCAAGAGACCCAGTACTTC | TRBJ2-5 | . | TRBV29-1 | .
CASGLDLPEQFF | TGTGCTAGTGGTTTGGACTTACCTGAGCAGTTCTTC | TRBJ2-1 | . | TRBV12-5 | .
CASSRDSGSGDEQFF | TGTGCCAGCTCTCGAGATAGCGGGAGCGGGGATGAGCAGTTCTTC | TRBJ2-1 | TRBD2 | TRBV18 | .
CASRPGTSGNYEQYF | TGCGCCAGCAGGCCCGGGACTAGCGGGAACTACGAGCAGTACTTC | TRBJ2-7 | TRBD2 | TRBV10-2 | few